This TCR beta chain appears in the sequencing data of a study of T cell responses to AZD1222 COVID-19 vaccine. The CDR3 has 17 residues. Some clones are missing from TCRdb's copy, which holds only in-frame ones; the method was immunoSEQ multiplex PCR. The repertoire includes some 150,000 clones, around 88% of them detected once, and 3% to 4% sits in the top ten. The V call is TRBV21-1, the J call TRBJ2-4; the D call in the table, TRBD1, was not verified against the DNA. TRBV21-1 is reported as a pseudogene. The clonotype was recovered from an adult in good health. The sample in question was peripheral blood, obtained on day 0 of MenACWY control vaccination. The CDR3 coding sequence is TGTGCCAGCAGCAAAGGCCAGGGATTATTAGCCAAAAACATTCAGTACTTC. It specifies CASSKGQGLLAKNIQYF.